The clone carrying this T cell receptor (beta chain) was detected many times. Its target is unknown. Time point in this sample: newly diagnosed GD, antithyroid drugs for less than 3 months. There was RNA extracted from PBMCs, and the TCR library was made from it. The authors diagnosed Graves' disease using American Thyroid Association guidelines. The source of the sample is a study of regulatory T cells in long-lasting Graves disease. Findings and caveats of the study: The study found persistent patients shared more public clonotypes (2,741) than new patients (about 990). It was in persistent disease that TRBV28, TRBJ1-2 and TRBJ2-5 were favored.

Through Arm-PCR of CDR3 regions and iRepertoire HTBI primers, TCR beta libraries were built. TCRdb fed the multiplex PCR reads into MiXCR, producing one record per CDR3 protein. The sample records around 500,000 distinct CDR3 sequences, more than 10% being singletons. The CDR3 covers 18 residues. V was clipped by 7 bases and J by 2 bases, with 26 bases between them. These same data were also listed under a study on T cells in Graves' hyperthyroidism and ophthalmopathy. That work states: For ophthalmopathy, model prediction preceded onset by a median around 7 months.

The receptor comes from a woman in her thirties with Graves disease. This specimen was peripheral blood mononuclear cells (PBMCs), taken at new diagnosis, from a patient treated with antithyroid drugs. The rearrangement joins TRBV12-3 or TRBV12-4 to TRBJ1-2; possibly TRBD1 for D (5 bases). As DNA, the CDR3 is TGTGCCAGCACCGCACCGCTCCTAATGGGACCTAAGAACTATGGCTACACCTTC. Translating gives CASTAPLLMGPKNYGYTF.